The rows below give T cell receptor beta chains drawn from one sample of a study of vaccination and CD4 T cells after COVID-19. No antigens are known for them. A single record per CDR3 protein comes from TCRdb applying MiXCR to the PCR reads. Of about 15,000 distinct CDR3 sequences listed, roughly 71% are singletons. The material sequenced was CD4+ T cells from blood, cultured in vitro. These receptors were taken from a human donor who had recovered from COVID-19. Both conserved end residues are part of each CDR3. The D gene is left open where the match is weak. Some rows mark clone size as missing; the rest say once, few, many or name a class of expanded clone.

>.|TRBJ1-5|TRBV5-8|.
CASSLAGVWNSNQPQHF
TGTGCCAGCAGCTTGGCCGGGGTTTGGAATAGCAATCAGCCCCAGCATTTT
>TRBD1|TRBJ1-2|TRBV19|.
CARSRPSNRGAIDGYTF
TGTGCCCGTAGTAGACCTTCCAACAGGGGGGCAATAGATGGCTACACCTTC
>.|TRBJ1-2|TRBV7-6|.
CASSLGNRANYGYTF
TGTGCCAGCAGCTTAGGGAACAGGGCAAACTATGGCTACACCTTC
>.|TRBJ1-2|TRBV6-1|few
CASSPTTYGYTF
TGTGCCAGCAGCCCGACAACATATGGCTACACCTTC
>TRBD1|TRBJ2-1|TRBV18|.
CASSPRGTGGNEQFF
TGTGCCAGCTCACCACGTGGGACAGGGGGAAATGAGCAGTTCTTC
>.|TRBJ1-5|TRBV19|few
CASSRQAPNQPQHF
TGTGCCAGTAGCAGGCAGGCTCCTAATCAGCCCCAGCATTTT
>TRBD2|TRBJ2-2|TRBV19|.
CASRTGLASTGELFF
TGTGCCAGTAGGACGGGACTAGCGAGCACCGGGGAGCTGTTTTTT
>.|TRBJ1-5|TRBV19|.
CASSVAFSNQPQHF
TGTGCCAGTAGTGTCGCCTTTAGCAATCAGCCCCAGCATTTT
>.|TRBJ1-6|TRBV11-2|.
CASSLGGLGRSPLHF
TGTGCCAGCAGCTTAGGTGGCCTGGGCCGTTCACCCCTCCACTTT
>TRBD2|TRBJ2-5|TRBV7-2|.
CASSLESQSGTGTQYF
TGTGCCAGCAGCTTGGAGAGCCAGAGCGGGACCGGGACCCAGTACTTC
>.|TRBJ1-1|TRBV7-9|once
CASSPSALTSAFF
TGTGCCAGCAGCCCCTCGGCCCTTACAAGTGCTTTCTTT
>.|TRBJ2-7|TRBV6-1|.
CASNKDYQYSYEQYF
TGTGCCAGTAACAAGGACTATCAATACTCCTACGAGCAGTACTTC
>.|TRBJ2-1|TRBV7-2|.
CASSLGREYNEQFF
TGTGCCAGCAGCTTGGGGCGGGAATACAATGAGCAGTTCTTC
>TRBD2|TRBJ2-5|TRBV10-3|once
CASSYGGRAGETQYF
TGTGCCAGCAGCTACGGCGGGAGGGCCGGGGAGACCCAGTACTTC
>TRBD1|TRBJ2-1|TRBV25-1|once
CASGTGGWDNEQFF
TGTGCCAGCGGCACAGGGGGTTGGGACAATGAGCAGTTCTTC
>.|TRBJ1-1|TRBV7-2|.
CASSAGPGVMNTEAFF
TGTGCCAGCAGCGCCGGGCCAGGGGTAATGAACACTGAAGCTTTCTTT
>.|TRBJ1-1|TRBV6-5|.
CASSYSDAAFF
TGTGCCAGCAGTTACTCGGATGCAGCTTTCTTT
>.|TRBJ2-3|TRBV7-3|once
CASSWRGGMADTQYF
TGTGCCAGCAGCTGGAGGGGCGGGATGGCAGATACGCAGTATTTT
>.|TRBJ1-2|TRBV20-1|few
CSATQGSDYGYTF
TGCAGTGCCACGCAGGGGAGCGACTATGGCTACACCTTC
>TRBD2|TRBJ2-2|TRBV7-2|.
CASSPTLAGTGELFF
TGTGCCAGCAGCCCTACCTTAGCGGGGACCGGGGAGCTGTTTTTT
>.|TRBJ1-1|TRBV6-5|.
CASSSPNEAFF
TGTGCCAGCAGTTCCCCGAATGAAGCTTTCTTT
>.|TRBJ2-7|TRBV11-3|few
CASSLDTYEQYF
TGTGCCAGCAGCCTGGACACTTACGAGCAGTACTTC
>TRBD1|TRBJ2-5|TRBV5-4|once
CASSASGTGGRETQYF
TGTGCCAGCAGCGCCTCCGGGACAGGGGGCCGGGAGACCCAGTACTTC
>.|TRBJ1-2|TRBV30|.
CARDARGYGYTF
TGTGCCCGGGACGCGAGGGGTTATGGCTACACCTTC
>.|TRBJ2-7|TRBV27|.
CASSILQGQPHF
TGTGCCAGCAGTATCTTACAGGGCCAACCACACTTC
>.|TRBJ1-5|TRBV19|few
CASTPWDNSNQPQHF
TGTGCCAGTACCCCCTGGGATAATAGCAATCAGCCCCAGCATTTT
>TRBD2|TRBJ2-1|TRBV28|.
CASSPGRGPNNEQFF
TGTGCCAGCAGTCCAGGGAGGGGCCCGAACAATGAGCAGTTCTTC
>.|TRBJ2-1|TRBV27|.
CASSSRSVYNEQFF
TGTGCCAGCAGTTCTCGGTCAGTATACAATGAGCAGTTCTTC
>.|TRBJ2-7|TRBV25-1|.
CASSEQTNPLTYEQYF
TGTGCCAGCAGTGAGCAGACCAACCCCCTAACCTACGAGCAGTACTTC
>TRBD2|TRBJ2-7|TRBV30|few
CAWSATGLAGTYEQYF
TGTGCCTGGAGTGCGACAGGACTAGCGGGAACCTACGAGCAGTACTTC
>TRBD1|TRBJ1-5|TRBV6-1|few
CASSLTGAVGSNQPQHF
TGTGCCAGCAGTCTTACAGGGGCGGTTGGTAGCAATCAGCCCCAGCATTTT
>.|TRBJ1-5|TRBV30|.
CAGRSGWGQPQHF
TGTGCCGGGAGGTCGGGTTGGGGCCAGCCCCAGCATTTT
>.|TRBJ2-7|TRBV6-1|.
CASSPRLAYEQYF
TGTGCCAGCAGTCCCCGCTTAGCCTACGAGCAGTACTTC
>.|TRBJ1-1|TRBV14|.
CASSQVGGWNTEAFF
TGTGCCAGCAGCCAAGTTGGCGGATGGAACACTGAAGCTTTCTTT
>TRBD2|TRBJ2-7|TRBV7-2|.
CASSKPGLATYEQYF
TGTGCCAGCAGCAAACCGGGACTAGCTACCTACGAGCAGTACTTC
>TRBD1|TRBJ1-1|TRBV6-1|.
CASRRTGPNTEAFF
TGTGCCAGCAGGAGGACAGGCCCGAACACTGAAGCTTTCTTT
>.|TRBJ1-1|TRBV9|.
CASSVRTHTEAFF
TGTGCCAGCAGCGTCCGGACACACACTGAAGCTTTCTTT
>.|TRBJ1-6|TRBV25-1|few
CASRQNQGYNSPLHF
TGTGCCAGCAGGCAGAATCAGGGATATAATTCACCCCTCCACTTT
>TRBD1|TRBJ1-5|TRBV2|.
CASQLEAGGNQPQHF
TGTGCCAGCCAACTTGAGGCAGGGGGGAATCAGCCCCAGCATTTT
>.|TRBJ1-1|TRBV19|.
CASSIKVGVITEAFF
TGTGCCAGTAGTATCAAGGTAGGAGTCATCACTGAAGCTTTCTTT
>.|TRBJ2-7|TRBV6-1|.
CASTTPGRRYEQYF
TGTGCCAGCACGACGCCAGGACGGCGTTACGAGCAGTACTTC